This passage covers 24 T cell receptor beta chains from one sample sequenced in a study of molecular identifiers for immune sequencing clone quantification. TCRdb recomputed calls from the PCR reads with MiXCR, one row per CDR3 protein. The sample has about 640,000 distinct CDR3 sequences, just under 20% seen once. What was sequenced was naive CD8+ T cells from blood, with Jurkat cell RNA spiked in. Subset of the sample: FACS-sorted CD8+CD4-CCR7+CD45RA+ naive T cells. The receptors were sampled from a human donor in good health. Some libraries in this study had Jurkat cell RNA spiked in.

This clonotype was counted many times. The chain uses TRBV27 and TRBJ2-4, with D possibly matching TRBD1 (6 bases). V gave up 6 bases and J gave up 0 bases, with 9 bases separating them. CDR3 length: 14 amino acids. Germline-derived CDR1 and CDR2 are MNHEY and SMNVEV (reference sequence). CDR3 DNA sequence: TGTGCCAGCAGGGACAGACTAGCCAAAAACATTCAGTACTTC. Encoded protein: CASRDRLAKNIQYF.

In this sample, this clonotype turned up many times. The chain employs TRBV28 and TRBJ2-2, with D perhaps TRBD2 (5 bases). The V end was cut by 6 bases, the J end by 0 bases, with 14 bases between. Germline V lookup: CDR1 MDHEN, CDR2 SYDVKM. The CDR3 totals 16 residues. CDR3 protein: CASRQTGRPNTGELFF. CDR3 DNA: TGTGCCAGCAGACAGACGGGGAGACCGAACACCGGGGAGCTGTTTTTT.

A note on this clonotype: A much larger clone sits a single nucleotide away, making a read error possible. This chain connects TRBV4-3 to TRBJ2-1, with D perhaps matching TRBD2 (6 bases). CDR1 is LGHNA and CDR2 is YSLEER in the germline V gene. This CDR3 is 18 amino acids long. Trimming removed 1 base at V and 5 bases at J, with 21 bases between. The CDR3, as DNA: TGCGCCAGCAGCCAAGGCCGGTGGTTAGCGGAGGGAAACAATGAGCAGTTCTTC. This translates into CASSQGRWLAEGNNEQFF.

With regard to this clonotype: A read error may be the cause here, since a much bigger clone is one base away. The conserved closing phenylalanine or tryptophan is absent in this CDR3, likely reflecting a read error. The rearrangement joins TRBV4-1 to TRBJ1-5, with TRBD1 as a possible D gene (5 bases). Germline V lookup: CDR1 MGHRA, CDR2 YSYEKL. The CDR3 extends over 16 amino acids. V was shortened by 1 base and J by 1 base, with 11 bases between the two germline ends. CDR3 coding DNA: TGCGCCAGCAGCCAAGTTCGGACACCCAGCAATCAGCCCCAGCATTCT. This encodes CASSQVRTPSNQPQHS.

The table lists this clonotype with many counts. J is TRBJ2-3 and V is TRBV30; D is ambiguous. Between the trimmed V and J ends, which lost 2 bases and 0 bases, there was a span of 18 bases. The CDR3 extends over 17 amino acids. Germline assignment: CDR1 GTSNPN and CDR2 SVGIG (reference sequence). DNA for the CDR3: TGTGCCTGGAGTTCCCCACGCATTGGGCCAAGCACAGATACGCAGTATTTT. It yields the protein CAWSSPRIGPSTDTQYF.

In its sample, this clonotype was seen a few times. The genes are TRBV14 and TRBJ2-1; TRBD2 aligns across 7 bases. CDR3 length equals 16 residues. Germline V gives CDR1 SGHDN, CDR2 FVKESK. V shed 2 bases and J 2 bases; nucleotides not matched to a gene: 6. Written as DNA, the CDR3 is TGTGCCAGCAGCCAACGGGAGCGGGGCCCCTACAATGAGCAGTTCTTC. Translated, it gives CASSQRERGPYNEQFF.

Many counts were recorded for this clonotype. The gene calls are TRBV4-2 and TRBJ1-1, with D possibly TRBD1 on 5 matching bases. CDR3 length: 15 residues. The germline V and J ends were trimmed by 0 bases and 1 base, with 9 bases remaining between them. The germline V gene has CDR1 LGHNA and CDR2 YNFKEQ. The CDR3 bases are TGTGCCAGCAGCCAAGATTCAGGGCCGAACACTGAAGCTTTCTTT. It translates to CASSQDSGPNTEAFF.

This clonotype was recorded many times. The chain employs TRBV7-6 and TRBJ2-3; the match to TRBD1 covers 8 bases. Germline CDR1 and CDR2: SGHVS and FNYEAQ. The CDR3 consists of 14 residues. V lost 4 bases to trimming and J lost 2 bases; unmatched junction nucleotides: 2. Here the CDR3 reads CASSWTGFTDTQYF. The DNA for the CDR3 is TGTGCCAGCAGCTGGACAGGGTTCACAGATACGCAGTATTTT.

V gene TRBV30 combines with J gene TRBJ2-1; the match to TRBD2 covers 13 bases. Looked up from germline, CDR1 is GTSNPN and CDR2 is SVGIG (reference sequence). The CDR3 is 15 residues long. The ends lost 5 bases at V and 10 bases at J; junction bases unmatched: 11. The DNA for the CDR3 is TGTGCCTGGGACGAACTAGCGGGAGGGCGTGGAGAGCAGTTCTTC. Its protein is CAWDELAGGRGEQFF.

The chain carries TRBV27 and TRBJ2-7, with TRBD2 matching over 8 bases. The CDR3 is made up of 17 amino acids. V was pared by 5 bases and J by 2 bases, with 14 bases of the junction left unmatched. In germline, CDR1 is MNHEY, CDR2 SMNVEV (reference sequence). The CDR3: CASSTRVESGGTYEQYF. The CDR3 DNA reads as TGTGCCAGCAGTACCCGAGTGGAATCGGGAGGGACCTACGAGCAGTACTTC.

About this clonotype itself: A much more abundant neighbour one base away suggests this may be a read error. The chain combines TRBV2 with TRBJ1-2; D is perhaps TRBD1 (6 bases). The V gene's germline CDR1 is SNHLY and CDR2 FYNNEI. This CDR3 is 16 amino acids long. This CDR3 is CGSSEEEAGVNYGYTF. CDR3 sequence (DNA): TGTGGCAGCAGTGAAGAAGAGGCAGGGGTTAACTATGGCTACACCTTC.

The table lists this clonotype with many counts. The gene calls are TRBV5-1 and TRBJ2-7, with D possibly matching TRBD2 (6 bases). Trimming removed 1 base from V and 0 bases from J, with 11 bases in between. CDR1 and CDR2 (germline): SGHRS, YFSETQ. The CDR3 sequence is 15 residues long. The CDR3 here is CASSLSGGISYEQYF. DNA of the CDR3: TGCGCCAGCAGCTTGTCGGGCGGGATCTCCTACGAGCAGTACTTC.

This clonotype turned up a few times. The chain has TRBV11-2 and TRBJ2-7; tentative D call: TRBD1 (5 bases). V shed 6 bases and J shed 1 base, with 19 bases lying between them. The CDR3 has 16 residues. The germline V gene encodes CDR1 SGHAT and CDR2 FQNNGV. The CDR3 reads CASSSKSDKPSYEQYF. DNA for the CDR3: TGTGCCAGCAGTTCCAAATCGGACAAGCCTTCCTACGAGCAGTACTTC.

The rearrangement uses TRBV11-2 and TRBJ2-3; TRBD2 agrees at 9 bases. Germline V gene lookup returns CDR1 SGHAT and CDR2 FQNNGV. This CDR3 is built from 19 residues. Trimming at V came to 6 bases and at J to 7 bases, leaving 23 bases not matched to a gene. Here the CDR3 reads CASSSNSGSGVRSVHTQYF. The CDR3 DNA reads as TGTGCCAGCAGTTCAAATAGCGGGAGCGGGGTTCGATCTGTACATACGCAGTATTTT.

This clonotype has ten or more counts. The chain combines TRBV7-9 with TRBJ2-3; TRBD2 matches 7 bases. The CDR3 is made up of 17 amino acids. Germline V gene sequence: CDR1 SEHNR, CDR2 FQNEAQ (reference sequence). V gave up 5 bases and J gave up 3 bases; unmatched junction bases: 14. CDR3 sequence: CASSPQVGGSWTDTQYF. CDR3 DNA: TGTGCCAGCAGCCCCCAGGTGGGCGGGAGTTGGACAGATACGCAGTATTTT.

This clonotype was seen many times. Here the CDR3 reads CASSLETGAEAFF. CDR3 nucleotides: TGTGCCAGCAGCTTAGAAACAGGGGCTGAAGCTTTCTTT. This sequence joins TRBV7-6 and TRBJ1-1; 7 nucleotides match TRBD1. Germline assignment: CDR1 SGHVS and CDR2 FNYEAQ. CDR3 length: 13 residues. With 1 base clipped from V and 6 bases from J, the junction kept 2 bases outside the gene matches.

This clonotype was counted many times. The chain joins TRBV12-5 to TRBJ2-7; TRBD2 is a possible D gene (6 bases). Between the trimmed V and J ends, which lost 4 bases and 6 bases, there was a span of 13 bases. Looked up from germline, CDR1 is LGHNT and CDR2 is FRNRAP. The CDR3 extends over 13 amino acids. CDR3 DNA: TGTGCTAGTGGTTACGACTCCGGGGGCGAGCAGTACTTC. Amino acids: CASGYDSGGEQYF.

Turning to this clonotype: A much bigger clone sits one base away, suggesting this may be a read error. This chain's CDR3 is CASSSAPGLNTEAFF. The CDR3 nucleotides are TGTGCCAGCAGCTCGGCCCCAGGGCTGAACACTGAAGCTTTCTTT. The J gene is TRBJ1-1, the V gene TRBV5-6; weak D call: TRBD1 (5 bases). V lost 3 bases to trimming and J lost 0 bases, with 12 bases between them. The CDR3 is made up of 15 amino acids. Germline values: CDR1 SGHDT, CDR2 YYEEEE.

This clonotype has a count of ten or more. The chain employs TRBV11-2 and TRBJ2-3; D is perhaps TRBD2 (6 bases). This CDR3 has 14 amino acids. Germline values: CDR1 SGHAT, CDR2 FQNNGV. V was shortened by 7 bases and J by 3 bases, with 14 bases between the two germline ends. Here the CDR3 reads CASTTLGGTDTQYF. CDR3 coding DNA: TGTGCCAGCACCACCTTAGGAGGGACAGATACGCAGTATTTT.

This clonotype was seen at least ten times. The rearrangement links TRBV15 to TRBJ1-3; 12 nucleotides line up with TRBD1. This CDR3 is 18 amino acids long. The ends lost 2 bases at V and 0 bases at J; junction bases unmatched: 5. CDR1 is LNHNV, CDR2 YYDKDF, per germline (reference sequence). In nucleotides, the CDR3 is TGTGCCACCAGCAGATCCGGGACAGGGGGCTACTCTGGAAACACCATATATTTT. This codes for CATSRSGTGGYSGNTIYF.

V gene TRBV6-6 combines with J gene TRBJ2-7; D is undetermined. Trimming shortened V by 5 bases and J by 6 bases, and 11 bases separated the two germline ends. Germline V CDR1 and CDR2: MNHNY, SVGAGI (reference sequence). The CDR3 has 12 residues. For the CDR3, the DNA is TGTGCCAGCAGTCCGGACCCGGCCGAGCAGTACTTC. It is translated as CASSPDPAEQYF.

This clonotype was counted many times. The chain's CDR3 is CASSTQAYNEQFF. Written as DNA, the CDR3 is TGTGCCAGCAGCACGCAAGCCTACAATGAGCAGTTCTTC. V usage is TRBV3-1 and J usage is TRBJ2-1; no firm D call. V shed 5 bases and J shed 2 bases, with 7 bases lying between them. There are 13 residues in the CDR3. CDR1 is LGHDT and CDR2 is YNNKEL in the germline V gene (reference sequence).

The sample holds many counts of this clonotype. The J gene is TRBJ2-7, the V gene TRBV28, with TRBD1 matching 8 bases. J gave up 5 bases and V 4 bases, and 7 bases lay outside the gene matches. The CDR3 runs to 14 residues. CDR1 is MDHEN and CDR2 is SYDVKM in the germline V gene. The CDR3 DNA reads TGTGCCAGCAGTTGGCAGGGGGCGGTCGACGAGCAGTACTTC. Protein: CASSWQGAVDEQYF.

This clonotype was seen ten or more times. The CDR3 region is CSVERWENTEAFF. For the CDR3, the DNA is TGCAGCGTTGAAAGGTGGGAGAACACTGAAGCTTTCTTT. The J gene is TRBJ1-1, the V gene TRBV29-1; D unresolved. V lost 2 bases and J lost 1, with 8 bases in between. This CDR3 region has 13 residues. Germline-derived CDR1 and CDR2 are SQVTM and ANQGSEA. Drawing the rest from reference TRBV29-1 and TRBJ1-1, the complete variable domain is SAVISQKPSRDICQRGTSLTIQCQVDSQVTMMFWYRQQPGQSLTLIATANQGSEATYESGFVIDKFPISRPNLTFSTLTVSNMSPEDSSIYLCSVERWENTEAFFGQGTRLTVV.